This entry describes one T cell receptor (beta chain). Its antigen is still unknown. Within one base of it there is no much larger clone, and no base qualities were kept. The cohort was made up of approximately 670 healthy bone marrow donors. Cohort members were all nominally healthy when sampled, although unrecorded immune exposures were likely present. The donor was CMV seronegative and belonged to the group of 380 or so seronegative cohort members. Every donor gave a peripheral blood sample, and the peripheral blood mononuclear cells from that sample were used for TCR beta sequencing. The Qiagen DNeasy Blood Extraction Kit was used to extract genomic DNA from the blood cell samples. The sample originates from a study of cytomegalovirus exposure and HLA in healthy donors (TCRdb year 2017). Study-wide context: An earlier analysis of some 620 of the donors reported about 300 Gb of sequence data and 95 million to 140 million unique TCR beta sequences obtained from around 190 million T cells. The study aimed to test whether signatures of past pathogen exposure could be identified by cataloging public T cell receptors. An early release covering roughly 640 HLA-typed donors comprised approximately 290 gigabases of sequencing data and around 86 million unique TCR sequences. HLA typing covered class I and class II loci at four-digit resolution. The later analysis used no new phenotypic data to find candidate immune exposures, relying instead on TCR beta sequences and their occurrence across donors. About five DR-DQ haplotypes were handled as single units for association and clustering, since linkage in the cohort was strong. High-throughput TCR immunosequencing, statistical association of individual TCRs with disease status, and machine learning were combined to predict cytomegalovirus infection status. In a later genetic analysis, genome-wide SNP genotypes for about 55% of the roughly 670 donors were used, and that subset was treated as a discovery cohort. Among roughly 400 genotyped donors of the cohort, an average of around 240,000 unique TCR beta nucleotide sequences was sequenced per donor, of which about 19% were non-productive. Donor age, sex, ethnicity and CMV serostatus were collected together with the repertoire data. All discovery cohort repertoires had been generated on a single sequencing platform. The number of donors typed differed by locus, with about 629-630 for A, B, C, DRB1 and DQB1, over 500 for DQA1, 606 for DPA1, and about 450 for DPB1. Of the roughly 410 genotyped donors, 65% to 90% were placed in the genetic ancestry cluster associated with self-reported Caucasian donors. In an earlier analysis of over 550 of the donors, high-throughput TCR beta sequencing was used to judge whether each TCR beta V gene segment behaved as functional or pseudogenic. A separate validation cohort of 90 to 150 different subjects was used in addition to the roughly 620-subject first cohort. To study patterns of TCR occurrence, a later analysis re-analyzed previously published TCR beta repertoires from more than 550 donors and added high-resolution HLA genotyping. The T cell repertoires of some 700 subjects were profiled by immunosequencing and related to cytomegalovirus serostatus. General study outcomes and caveats: Roughly uniform sequencing depth across donors was assumed in presence/absence analyses, although this assumption may not hold. In a later analysis, several top co-occurrence clusters were reported to appear linked to parvovirus B19, influenza, CMV and Epstein-Barr virus. A further reported finding was that TCR beta sequences accurately predicted the HLA-A and HLA-B alleles for most subjects in the first cohort. Correlated functional status among segregating V segments might be attributable to linkage disequilibrium, but an unknown experimental factor could not be ruled out. A later genetic analysis associated a missense DCLRE1C variant with V-gene and J-gene trimming of TCR beta chains, and an independent cohort replicated the association. Only TCR beta chains were sequenced in this cohort, and the absence of alpha or paired-chain data limited detectable features. In the study, 150 to 200 TCR beta chains were listed as associated with cytomegalovirus. In vitro tests confirmed that a few of the cytomegalovirus-associated TCR beta chains recognize cytomegalovirus antigens. A later genetic analysis reported fewer N-insertions in productive TCRs among donors in an Asian-associated ancestry cluster than the 666-donor mean. A cluster of highly shared sequence variants was judged likely to be a technical artifact of the sequencing pipeline. A later analysis found that TCR association rates varied across HLA loci, with DRB1 alleles showing the most associated TCRs and HLA-C alleles the fewest. The 87-base-pair reads could not distinguish some IMGT-functional V segments, including TRBV6-2 and TRBV6-3, so those segments were excluded. Because some donors lacked HLA typing at each locus, the association tests relied only on the typed subset. The authors suggested that the approach could potentially be extended to other disease states and immunological phenotypes. In a later analysis, HLA-associated TCR beta chains showed more clonal expansion and lower generation probabilities than non-associated chains that were equally common. While some public TCRs were present in many individuals, most TCR sequences turned up only very rarely across donors. According to a later analysis, most CMV-associated TCR beta chains appeared to be HLA-restricted, and the HLA associations seemed to be driven largely by CMV exposure. When HLA alleles, especially DR and DQ, strongly co-occurred, attributing TCR associations to individual alleles was difficult. Approximately 18 rarely observed V segments, including chromosome 9 orphons, were excluded from the earlier analysis of about 600 of the donors because counts were too low. The classifier was reported to diagnose cytomegalovirus status with high specificity and sensitivity in both the original cohort and the validation cohort. In an earlier analysis of about 540 of the donors, most TCR beta V segments were observed in productive rearrangements about 90% or about 30% of the time, broadly matching IMGT annotations. A later analysis associated about 17,000 TCR beta sequences with specific HLA alleles at a false discovery rate of 0.05. For the cohort, immune exposure information was limited to CMV serostatus.

The library relied on the immunoSEQ multiplex PCR assay. For the multiplex PCR, a mixture combining 60 forward primers for TCR Vbeta segments and 13 reverse primers for TCR Jbeta segments was used. The CDR3 region of rearranged TCR beta genes was amplified from genomic DNA by a multiplex PCR assay. The amplified TCR beta libraries were sequenced on the Illumina HiSeq System as 87-base-pair reads. In the authors' own workflow: A later analysis counted some 80 million unique TCR beta chains across the 670 or so repertoires, and around 9.9 million of these chains were shared by at least two donors. To remove PCR and sequencing errors, raw reads were error-corrected and collapsed into unique sequences using a nearest-neighbor algorithm that merged closely related sequences. To assign V, D and J gene segments, CDR3 sequences were aligned to IMGT reference sequences. Each retained sequence needed at least a six-nucleotide match to both a V gene segment and a J gene segment. Rearrangements were called productive when the CDR3 lacked stop codons and stayed in frame with V and J; all others were non-productive. Following IMGT convention, CDR3 was defined as the stretch from the second conserved V-encoded cysteine up to the conserved J-encoded phenylalanine. The earlier analysis of more than 450 of the donors excluded sequences that lacked an unambiguous match to a single V gene segment. In an earlier analysis of almost 600 of the donors, a V segment was called functional when productive rearrangements were above 56.7%, and segregating when the standard deviation between donors exceeded 5%. A statistical classification framework was built to diagnose cytomegalovirus status from the catalog of TCR beta chain sequences. A later analysis assigned V and J genes by comparing TCR nucleotide sequences with IMGT/GENE-DB human TR gene sequences. A later analysis assigned CDR3 sequences and most-parsimonious VDJ recombination scenarios with the TCRdist pipeline. In a later analysis, every TCR beta chain was defined by the combination of its CDR3 amino acid sequence and its V-gene family, and reads without a unique V-gene family were dropped. To address suspected cross-contamination and a sequencing artifact, a later analysis removed several hundred highly shared, low-generation-probability nucleotide sequences. For each public chain, a later analysis derived a clonal expansion index from normalized ranks of inferred template counts within each repertoire. Generation probabilities in a later analysis came from a VDJ recombination model fitted to out-of-frame rearrangements, and those results were checked against IGoR. In a later analysis, TCR-TCR, TCR-HLA and TCR-CMV co-occurrence was scored with hypergeometric tests, and a repertoire-size bias correction was applied to TCR pairs. False discovery rates were estimated in a later analysis by permuting HLA or CMV assignments 20 times. In a later analysis, co-occurring TCRs were grouped with DBSCAN, and TCRdist sequence similarity was added when clustering was performed within HLA-allele-positive subsets. Repertoires with fewer than 30,000 or more than 120,000 public chains, plus five repertoires with anomalous nucleotide sharing, were excluded from co-occurrence clustering. TCRdb's version of the immuneACCESS table is confined to in-frame rearrangements and falls short of the full clone set. An unresolved V gene accounts for under half of the shortfall where checked; the remainder is of unknown origin. V and J calls and clone size follow that table, whereas D and trimming were derived from the DNA. The table for this sample lists a few hundred thousand clones; roughly two thirds of them were counted only once. The ten most abundant clones make up 2% to 2.5% of the sample.

Clipping removes 2 bases from V and 2 bases from J, with 5 as the unmatched junction base count. CDR1 ENHRY and CDR2 SYGVKD are derived from the germline V gene. The CDR3, from cysteine to phenylalanine, totals 15 residues. The sequence is cut down to CDR3 DNA, 45 bases in frame from base 1. The chain links TRBV10-3 with TRBJ2-7, with 8 bases aligning to TRBD1. This sequence originates from a female donor in good health and CMV-seronegative. Sequences were obtained from PBMCs. The DNA is TGTGCCATCAGTGAGGGACAGGGTGGACCCTACGAGCAGTACTTC. Its coded protein is CAISEGQGGPYEQYF.